This is a list of T cell receptor beta chains from one sample in a study of blood T cells in healthy people across ages. TCRdb analysed the 5' RACE reads with MiXCR anew, one entry per CDR3 protein. The table shows 500,000 to 700,000 distinct CDR3 sequences, with 25% to 35% occurring only once. What was sequenced was blood. Every receptor here comes from an elderly woman in good health. The CDR3 runs from the conserved cysteine through the conserved F or W. A D gene is named only where the DNA matches it firmly. Clone size is stated in some rows and not others, as once, few, many or a class when expanded.

D,size,V,J,DNA,CDR3
-,few,TRBV6-4,TRBJ1-1,TGTGCCAGCAGTCCCACCGGGGGGCCCGGTGTTGAAGCTTTCTTT,CASSPTGGPGVEAFF
TRBD1,many,TRBV5-1,TRBJ2-5,TGCGCCAGCAGCTATGGGACAGGTCCGAAAGAGACCCAGTACTTC,CASSYGTGPKETQYF
-,many,TRBV15,TRBJ2-1,TGTGCCACCAGCAGAGTCATGAGCCTCAATGAGCAGTTCTTC,CATSRVMSLNEQFF
-,once,TRBV30,TRBJ1-4,TGTGCCTGGAGTTGGGGGACAAATGAAAAACTGTTTTTT,CAWSWGTNEKLFF
-,many,TRBV7-2,TRBJ2-7,TGTGCCAGCAGCTTAGATGCGGGTCCTTACGAGCAGTACTTC,CASSLDAGPYEQYF
TRBD2,-,TRBV4-2,TRBJ2-1,TGTGCCAGCAGCCAAGAGGGACTAGCGGGAGGGGATGAGCAGTTCTTC,CASSQEGLAGGDEQFF
-,many,TRBV9,TRBJ2-1,TGTGCCAGCAGCGTCAATGAGCAGTTCTTC,CASSVNEQFF
-,many,TRBV5-1,TRBJ2-7,TGCGCCAGCAGCTTGGGAGGGGCTGACGAGCAGTACTTC,CASSLGGADEQYF
-,-,TRBV2,TRBJ1-6,TGTGCCAGCACCTCGGAGGTCCCAAGGTCACCCCTCCACTTT,CASTSEVPRSPLHF
-,-,TRBV20-1,TRBJ2-1,TGCAGTGCTAGAGGTGTATCCTACAATGAGCAGTTCTTC,CSARGVSYNEQFF
TRBD1,-,TRBV19,TRBJ2-1,TGTGCCAGTAGTATAGAGGCCAGGGGGTCCTACAATGAGCAGTTCTTC,CASSIEARGSYNEQFF
-,-,TRBV6-5,TRBJ2-1,TGTGCCAGCCAACAACGGGGGACAAAGTCTCTAAATGAGCAGTTCTTC,CASQQRGTKSLNEQFF
TRBD2,many,TRBV20-1,TRBJ2-5,TGCAGTGCTAGAGATGTAAAGCGGGGGGTCCAAGAGACCCAGTACTTC,CSARDVKRGVQETQYF
-,-,TRBV10-3,TRBJ2-7,TGTGCCATCAGTGAGTCACGACAGAGCTCCTACAATGAGCAGTACTTC,CAISESRQSSYNEQYF
TRBD1,many,TRBV15,TRBJ1-1,TGTGCCACCAGCAGAGATCATCAGGGGGCAGGTACTGAAGCTTTCTTT,CATSRDHQGAGTEAFF
-,-,TRBV20-1,TRBJ2-1,TGCAGTGCTAGTTTCGGTGATGATGAGCAGTTCTTC,CSASFGDDEQFF
-,few,TRBV5-6,TRBJ2-1,TGTGCCAGCAGCAGACCCCAGGGTTACAATGAGCAGTTCTTC,CASSRPQGYNEQFF
-,few,TRBV5-5,TRBJ2-5,TGTGCCGGCAGCCTCCTGGGGGGGGCGGTAAGAGAGACCCAGTACTTC,CAGSLLGGAVRETQYF
-,many,TRBV5-6,TRBJ2-3,TGTGCCAGCAGCCCGATTAATGGCACCCGGGGAGATACGCAGTATTTT,CASSPINGTRGDTQYF
-,many,TRBV9,TRBJ2-7,TGTGCCAGCAGCGTGACAGCATCCTACGAGCAGTACTTC,CASSVTASYEQYF
-,few,TRBV9,TRBJ1-2,TGTGCCAGCAGCGAGAGTCCAGGGGATGGCTACACCTTC,CASSESPGDGYTF
TRBD2,-,TRBV4-1,TRBJ2-7,TGCGCCAGCAGCCAGGGACTAGCGGGGAGCAATGAGCGGTACTTC,CASSQGLAGSNERYF
-,many,TRBV4-1,TRBJ1-1,TGCGCCAGCAGCAACTATGGGGCGGGAAACACTGAAGCTTTCTTT,CASSNYGAGNTEAFF
-,-,TRBV20-1,TRBJ1-1,TGCAGTGCTAGAGTGGGTGGCCCTGAAGCTTTCTTT,CSARVGGPEAFF
TRBD1,-,TRBV20-1,TRBJ2-7,TGCAGTGCTACTGTATCCGGGACAGGGGGATACGAGCAGTACTTC,CSATVSGTGGYEQYF
TRBD1,many,TRBV11-2,TRBJ2-6,TGTGCCAGCAGCCCCCGCTTTACAGGGGTTGGCTCTGGGGCCAACGTCCTGACTTTC,CASSPRFTGVGSGANVLTF
-,-,TRBV6-2/TRBV6-3,TRBJ1-1,TGTGCCAGCAGGGCAACAACAACGAACACTGAAGCTTTCTTT,CASRATTTNTEAFF
-,-,TRBV12-3/TRBV12-4,TRBJ1-1,TGTGCCAGCAGTTCTATCCGGGCTGAAGCTTTCTTT,CASSSIRAEAFF
-,many,TRBV20-1,TRBJ2-1,TGCAGTGCTAGGCCCCGAGCCAATGAGCAGTTCTTC,CSARPRANEQFF
-,few,TRBV11-3,TRBJ1-1,TGTGCCAGCAGCTTGGACAGTGCTACTGAAGCTTTCTTT,CASSLDSATEAFF
TRBD2,-,TRBV30,TRBJ2-5,TGTGCCTGGAAACTAGCGGGAACCGAGACCCAGTACTTC,CAWKLAGTETQYF
-,-,TRBV6-2/TRBV6-3,TRBJ1-1,TGTGCCAGCGGTCATAGACGGAACACTGAAGCTTTCTTT,CASGHRRNTEAFF
-,many,TRBV2,TRBJ2-5,TGTGCCAGCAGTGAAGAGTCAGCCCCCTCGGGGACCCAGTACTTC,CASSEESAPSGTQYF
TRBD2,few,TRBV5-1,TRBJ2-5,TGCGCCAGCAGCTTAAGCGGGGGTTCGTACCAAGAGACCCAGTACTTC,CASSLSGGSYQETQYF
-,many,TRBV4-1,TRBJ2-1,TGCGCCAGCAGCCAATTAAGGAACAGGGACAATGAGCAGTTCTTC,CASSQLRNRDNEQFF
-,-,TRBV5-6,TRBJ1-1,TGTGCCAGCAGCTTGGAACTGATGAACACTGAAGCTTTCTTT,CASSLELMNTEAFF
TRBD2,-,TRBV11-3,TRBJ2-7,TGTGCCAGCAGCTTGAGACTAGCGGGGTCCGATGAGCAGTACTTC,CASSLRLAGSDEQYF
TRBD2,many,TRBV6-5,TRBJ2-5,TGTGCCAGCAGCCTGGGGGGCAGCGGGGGGACCCAGTACTTC,CASSLGGSGGTQYF
TRBD2,few,TRBV11-1,TRBJ2-7,TGTGCCAGCAGCCTTCGAACGTCTTTAGCGGGGGGATACAATGAGCAGTACTTC,CASSLRTSLAGGYNEQYF
TRBD1,many,TRBV2,TRBJ2-3,TGTGCCAGCAGTGAAGTCAGGGGGAAATCAGATACGCAGTATTTT,CASSEVRGKSDTQYF
-,-,TRBV7-2,TRBJ2-7,TGTGCCAGCACCCCAGAGATGGGGCAGGGAGGATATACCTACGAGCAGTACTTC,CASTPEMGQGGYTYEQYF
-,-,TRBV20-1,TRBJ1-1,TGCAGTGCCGGTAAAATCCTAGAACTGAACACTGAAGCTTTCTTT,CSAGKILELNTEAFF
-,-,TRBV7-2,TRBJ2-1,TGTGCCAGCGGCCAGACTTCCTTGGGCCGGAATGAGCAGTTCTTC,CASGQTSLGRNEQFF
-,-,TRBV6-2/TRBV6-3,TRBJ2-6,TGTGCCAGCAGTTCCTGGGACGGTCCCTCTGGGGCCAACGTCCTGACTTTC,CASSSWDGPSGANVLTF
-,many,TRBV19,TRBJ2-1,TGTGCCAGTAGTAGCTTGGACTCCCCATTTGGCAATGAGCAGTTCTTC,CASSSLDSPFGNEQFF
-,few,TRBV20-1,TRBJ1-3,TGCAGTGCTAGACTACAGCCTACTGGAAACACCATATATTTT,CSARLQPTGNTIYF
-,many,TRBV28,TRBJ2-7,TGTGCCAGCAGTGAGACAGGGAGGGACGAGCAGTACTTC,CASSETGRDEQYF